This T cell receptor (beta chain) was sequenced in a study of T cell responses to AZD1222 COVID-19 vaccine. This clone appeared once. Antigen: not known. The germline V and J ends were trimmed by 6 bases and 4 bases, with 13 bases remaining between them. Germline lookup yields CDR1 MNHEY and CDR2 SVGAGI. The CDR3 spans 14 residues. Study conclusions and caveats: Repertoire sampling was restricted to post-peak T cell response timepoints. Clonal diversity was possibly underestimated; the donors were predominantly white British and more often female. Regions left unmutated in variants are reportedly the target of nearly half of spike-specific TCRs.

Sequencing used immunoSEQ multiplex PCR; TCRdb keeps in-frame clones, though not all of them. The repertoire includes 200,000 or so clones, approximately 90% of them detected once, and over 0.75% sits in the top ten. The receptor comes from an adult in good health. This material consisted of peripheral blood, taken on day 0 of AZD1222 vaccination. The chain uses TRBV6-5 and TRBJ2-1; D call uncertain. The CDR3 here is CASSRLPVYNEQFF. The CDR3 region has the DNA TGTGCCAGCAGCCGCCTTCCCGTATACAATGAGCAGTTCTTC.